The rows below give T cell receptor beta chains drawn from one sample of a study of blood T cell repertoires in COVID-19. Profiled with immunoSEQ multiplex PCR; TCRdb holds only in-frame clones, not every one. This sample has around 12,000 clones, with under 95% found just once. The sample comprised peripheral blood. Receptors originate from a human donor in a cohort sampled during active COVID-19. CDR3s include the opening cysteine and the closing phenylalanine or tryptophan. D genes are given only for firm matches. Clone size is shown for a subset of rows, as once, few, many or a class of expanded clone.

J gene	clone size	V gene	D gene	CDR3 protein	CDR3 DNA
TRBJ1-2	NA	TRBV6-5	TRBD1	CASSHEGQAYGYTF	TGTGCCAGCAGTCATGAAGGACAGGCCTATGGCTACACCTTC
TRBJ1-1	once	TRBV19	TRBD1	CASSMGQGVNTEAFF	TGTGCCAGTAGTATGGGACAGGGGGTGAACACTGAAGCTTTCTTT
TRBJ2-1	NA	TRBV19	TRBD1	CASSPQDRGLVNEQFF	TGTGCCAGTAGTCCCCAGGACAGGGGGCTTGTGAATGAGCAGTTCTTC
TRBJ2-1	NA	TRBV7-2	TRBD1	CASSGDRAKYNEQFF	TGTGCCAGCAGCGGCGACAGGGCTAAATACAATGAGCAGTTCTTC
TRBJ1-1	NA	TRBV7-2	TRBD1	CASSSDRGVLMRAFF	TGTGCCAGCAGCTCGGACAGGGGAGTTCTAATGAGAGCTTTCTTT
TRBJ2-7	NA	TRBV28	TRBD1	CASIPGQGAREQYF	TGTGCCAGCATCCCGGGACAGGGGGCTCGCGAGCAGTACTTC
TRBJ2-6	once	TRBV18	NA	CASSPIRSGANVLTF	TGTGCCAGCTCACCAATCCGCTCTGGGGCCAACGTCCTGACTTTC
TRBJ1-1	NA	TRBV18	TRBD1	CASSSYTGANTEAFF	TGTGCCAGCTCATCCTATACAGGGGCCAACACTGAAGCTTTCTTT
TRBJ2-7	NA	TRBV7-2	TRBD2	CASSSFSGGAVYEQYF	TGTGCCAGCAGCTCATTTAGCGGGGGGGCTGTCTACGAGCAGTACTTC
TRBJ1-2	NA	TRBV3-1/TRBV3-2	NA	CASSHRDLSGYTF	TGTGCCAGCAGCCACCGCGACTTATCGGGGTACACCTTC
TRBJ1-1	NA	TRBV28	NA	CASISASQGFGNTEAFF	TGTGCCAGCATTTCCGCCTCGCAGGGTTTTGGGAACACTGAAGCTTTCTTT
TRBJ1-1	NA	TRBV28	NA	CASIQGRTEAFF	TGTGCCAGCATTCAAGGCAGGACTGAAGCTTTCTTT
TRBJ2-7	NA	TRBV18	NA	CASSGSATGEQYF	TGTGCCAGCTCAGGATCTGCAACGGGGGAGCAGTACTTC
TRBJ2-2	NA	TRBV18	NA	CASSPVGAGELFF	TGTGCCAGCTCACCCGTAGGGGCCGGGGAGCTGTTTTTT
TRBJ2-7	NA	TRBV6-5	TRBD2	CASRAGLVGQYF	TGTGCCAGCAGAGCAGGACTAGTTGGGCAGTACTTC
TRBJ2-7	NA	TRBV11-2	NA	CASSQSSGISSYEQYF	TGTGCCAGCAGCCAGAGTAGCGGTATAAGCTCCTACGAGCAGTACTTC